The clone carrying this TCR beta chain showed up just a few times. Antigen unknown. This record belongs to a study of persistence of HIV-infected CD4 T cells. An overlapping HIV-1 Gag peptide pool stimulated these cells at approximately 0.91 ug/peptide/mL. Sorted nonresponding memory CD4+ T cells were CD40L-negative, CD69-negative, CD45RO-high. Sequencing used immunoSEQ version 4 in survey mode. Only in-frame clones appear in the TCRdb table, and some are missing; sequencing was by immunoSEQ multiplex PCR. Here the sample spans 35,000 or so clones, around 85% being singletons. The CDR3 runs 13 residues. Trimming removed 5 bases from V and 0 bases from J, with 8 bases in between. Germline-derived CDR1 and CDR2 are SQVTM and ANQGSEA. Study-wide findings and caveats: Antigen-responding cells were enriched for degenerate expanded CDR3beta sequences. Proviral oligoclonality tracked with TCR oligoclonality within the same sorted cells.

Specimen: cultured CD4+ T cells from PBMCs, collected from a patient who received antiretroviral therapy. The chain couples TRBV29-1 to TRBJ1-5, with unresolved D. This TCR was recovered from an adult with HIV. The donor label of this sample is uncertain. CDR3 in DNA: TGCAGCGTTCTCGCGGATAGCAATCAGCCCCAGCATTTT. The encoded protein is CSVLADSNQPQHF.